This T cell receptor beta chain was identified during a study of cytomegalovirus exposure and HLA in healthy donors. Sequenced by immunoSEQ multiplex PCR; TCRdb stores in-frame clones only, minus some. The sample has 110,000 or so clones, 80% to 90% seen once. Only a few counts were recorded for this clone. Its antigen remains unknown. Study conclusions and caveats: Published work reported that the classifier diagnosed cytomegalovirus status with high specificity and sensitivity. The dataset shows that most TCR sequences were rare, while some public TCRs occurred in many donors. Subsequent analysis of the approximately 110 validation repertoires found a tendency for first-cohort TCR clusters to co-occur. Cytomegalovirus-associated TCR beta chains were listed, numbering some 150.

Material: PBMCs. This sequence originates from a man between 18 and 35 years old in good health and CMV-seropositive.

Here the CDR3 reads CASTGVIRTGLAATGELFF. The CDR3 DNA reads as TGTGCCAGCACGGGGGTAATTAGGACCGGACTAGCCGCCACCGGGGAGCTGTTTTTT. The V and J genes are TRBV2 and TRBJ2-2; 8 bases line up with TRBD2. Germline values: CDR1 SNHLY, CDR2 FYNNEI. V was clipped by 7 bases and J by 4 bases; unmatched bases: 20. The CDR3 has 19 residues. The variable domain in full, with the rest retrieved from reference TRBV2 and TRBJ2-2, is EPEVTQTPSHQVTQMGQEVILRCVPISNHLYFYWYRQILGQKVEFLVSFYNNEISEKSEIFDDQFSVERPDGSNFTLKIRSTKLEDSAMYFCASTGVIRTGLAATGELFFGEGSRLTVL.